This note documents a single T cell receptor (beta chain) sequence. The sample belongs to a study of T cell responses to AZD1222 COVID-19 vaccine. CDR1 MNHEY and CDR2 SVGAGI come from the germline V gene. J gave up 4 bases and V 6 bases, and 11 bases lay outside the gene matches. The CDR3 loop spans 15 amino acids. Produced via immunoSEQ multiplex PCR; TCRdb's table is partial and in-frame only. The table lists 60,000 to 75,000 clones, about 90% of them singletons, with 4% to 5% in the top ten. The starting material was peripheral blood, obtained on day 0 of AZD1222 vaccination. The rearrangement links TRBV6-5 to TRBJ1-1; 7 nucleotides agree with TRBD1. This receptor was taken from an adult in good health. The CDR3 nucleotides read TGTGCCAGCAGACCCGGGACAGAGGGAGGCACTGAAGCTTTCTTT. It translates to CASRPGTEGGTEAFF.